What follows are 3 T cell receptor beta chains derived from one specimen sequenced in a study of T cell repertoires in cytomegalovirus infection. TCRdb processed the reads anew with MiXCR; each CDR3 protein has one entry. This table holds over 450,000 distinct CDR3 sequences, about 11% found once. The specimen sequenced was PBMCs. The receptors stem from a human donor in good health (CMV status not recorded). Some clones in this sample may be carry-over from other donors' samples.

This clonotype appeared many times. This CDR3 reads CASSETGGGGPGELFF. The CDR3 DNA reads TGTGCCAGCAGCGAAACTGGGGGAGGCGGTCCCGGGGAGCTGTTTTTT. V and J are TRBV7-3 and TRBJ2-2; maybe TRBD2 (6 bases). The germline V gene encodes CDR1 SGHTA and CDR2 FQGTGA. The V end was cut by 5 bases, the J end by 6 bases, with 19 bases between. The CDR3 spans 16 residues.

The chain combines TRBV5-4 with TRBJ2-3; D possibly matches TRBD1 or TRBD2 (5 bases each). CDR3 size: 15 residues. Trimming removed 4 bases from V and 0 bases from J, with 12 bases in between. The germline CDR1 and CDR2 sequences are SGHNT and YYREEE (reference sequence). The CDR3 reads CASSPMGVSTDTQYF. In DNA, the CDR3 is TGTGCCAGCAGCCCCATGGGGGTGAGCACAGATACGCAGTATTTT. The variable domain in full, completed from reference TRBV5-4 and TRBJ2-3, reads ETGVTQSPTHLIKTRGQQVTLRCSSQSGHNTVSWYQQALGQGPQFIFQYYREEENGRGNFPPRFSGLQFPNYSSELNVNALELDDSALYLCASSPMGVSTDTQYFGPGTRLTVL.

This clonotype was detected ten times or more. This CDR3 reads CASSIDRGSYNEQFF. The DNA for the CDR3 is TGTGCCAGCAGCATAGACAGGGGGTCCTACAATGAGCAGTTCTTC. The chain recombines TRBV7-3 with TRBJ2-1; 9 nucleotides line up with TRBD1. The ends lost 5 bases at V and 1 base at J; junction bases unmatched: 3. There are 15 residues in the CDR3. Per germline, CDR1 SGHTA and CDR2 FQGTGA.